The 23 T cell receptor beta chains below all came from one sample that was sequenced in a study of blood T cell repertoires in COVID-19. Repertoires were generated with immunoSEQ multiplex PCR, while TCRdb's copy carries only in-frame clones and drops some. Here the sample spans under 400,000 clones, almost 90% being singletons. Input material: peripheral blood. The receptor set was obtained from a woman aged 30 to 39 with COVID-19, enrolled during active disease.

The chain joins TRBV9 to TRBJ2-2; 9 bases are a match to TRBD2. The CDR3 totals 17 residues. Trimming took 0 bases from V and 4 from J; bases not matched to a gene: 7. CDR1 SGDLS and CDR2 YYNGEE come from the germline V gene. CDR3 sequence reads: CASSVDSGSQGTGELFF. The CDR3 bases are TGTGCCAGCAGCGTAGATAGCGGGAGTCAGGGCACCGGGGAGCTGTTTTTT.

This rearrangement joins TRBV10-2 to TRBJ1-2, with 7 bases lining up with TRBD1. With 7 bases clipped from V and 5 bases from J, the junction kept 7 bases outside the gene matches. The length of the CDR3 is 13 residues. CDR1 is WSHSY, CDR2 SAAADI, per germline. The CDR3 DNA reads TGCGCCAGCAATACTAGGACAGGATATGGCTACACCTTC. Amino acid sequence: CASNTRTGYGYTF.

The V gene is TRBV12-3 or TRBV12-4, the J gene TRBJ1-3; unclear D gene. CDR3 length: 13 residues. V lost 3 bases to trimming and J lost 4 bases, with 7 bases between them. CDR3 protein: CASSFEWGNTIYF. CDR3 DNA sequence: TGTGCCAGCAGTTTCGAGTGGGGAAACACCATATATTTT.

The V call is TRBV5-4, the J call TRBJ2-2, with TRBD2 identical over 7 bases. V gave up 4 bases and J gave up 2 bases; unmatched junction bases: 8. Germline values: CDR1 SGHNT, CDR2 YYREEE (reference sequence). The CDR3 consists of 16 residues. CDR3 protein: CASSRGTTLNTGELFF. For the CDR3, the DNA is TGTGCCAGCAGCCGTGGGACTACCCTTAACACCGGGGAGCTGTTTTTT.

This chain connects TRBV30 to TRBJ2-3; D uncertain. CDR3 length: 13 residues. CDR1 and CDR2 (germline): GTSNPN, SVGIG (reference sequence). With 0 bases removed from V and 5 bases from J, the gap between germline ends came to 9 bases. The DNA for the CDR3 is TGTGCCTGGAGTGTACTTCTGAAAGATACGCAGTATTTT. It is translated as CAWSVLLKDTQYF.

The chain uses TRBV5-1 and TRBJ2-3; 9 positions agree with TRBD2. The CDR3 sequence is 17 residues long. Germline values: CDR1 SGHRS, CDR2 YFSETQ. Germline trimming cut 0 bases from V and 2 bases from J; bases unmatched to any gene: 7. Here the CDR3 reads CASSLAVASGNTDTQYF. CDR3 DNA: TGCGCCAGCAGCTTGGCCGTGGCTAGCGGGAACACAGATACGCAGTATTTT.

The chain joins TRBV12-5 to TRBJ2-1; weak D call: TRBD2 (5 bases). Germline CDR1 LGHNT, CDR2 FRNRAP. Trimming removed 4 bases from V and 9 bases from J, with 19 bases in between. The length of the CDR3 is 15 residues. CDR3: CASGSQWEKGTEQFF. The CDR3 DNA sequence: TGTGCTAGTGGTTCTCAATGGGAGAAAGGAACTGAGCAGTTCTTC.

The chain is built from TRBV12-3 or TRBV12-4 and TRBJ2-3; TRBD1 might be the D (6 bases). The CDR3 runs to 13 residues. The V and J ends lost 6 bases and 2 bases respectively, with 9 bases between them. The CDR3 sequence is CASSRDTTDTQYF. The CDR3 bases are TGTGCCAGCAGCCGGGACACCACAGATACGCAGTATTTT.

The chain links TRBV7-9 to TRBJ1-5, with D perhaps TRBD1 (6 bases). CDR3 size: 17 residues. Germline CDR1 is SEHNR and CDR2 is FQNEAQ (reference sequence). V lost 0 bases and J lost 0, with 12 bases in between. CDR3 sequence (DNA): TGTGCCAGCAGCTTAGCGTCAGGGGTTGATAGCAATCAGCCCCAGCATTTT. Its translation is CASSLASGVDSNQPQHF.

This rearrangement joins TRBV27 to TRBJ2-1; TRBD1 is a possible D gene (5 bases). CDR1 and CDR2 from the germline V gene are MNHEY and SMNVEV (reference sequence). This CDR3 has 15 amino acids. Trimming pared 2 bases from V and 2 bases from J, leaving 10 bases between. The CDR3 spells CASSLKGAPYNEQFF. Here the CDR3 DNA reads TGTGCCAGCAGTTTAAAAGGGGCCCCCTACAATGAGCAGTTCTTC.

The genes are TRBV5-1 and TRBJ2-7; TRBD2 matches 7 bases. The germline V gene has CDR1 SGHRS and CDR2 YFSETQ. The CDR3 totals 17 residues. V gave up 0 bases and J gave up 4 bases; unmatched junction bases: 13. The DNA for the CDR3 is TGCGCCAGCAGCTTGGGATCGAGCGGGAAGAGGCCTTACGAGCAGTACTTC. It translates to CASSLGSSGKRPYEQYF.

CDR3 DNA sequence: TGTGCCAGCAGTTTAAATGTCAGGGCCGCATATGGCTACACCTTC. Its protein product is CASSLNVRAAYGYTF. This chain uses TRBV27 with TRBJ1-2, with D maybe TRBD1 (5 bases). Trimming took off 2 bases at V and 5 bases at J, with 15 bases between the two ends. The CDR3 covers 15 residues. Germline CDR1 MNHEY, CDR2 SMNVEV (reference sequence).

The J gene is TRBJ2-3, the V gene TRBV7-9; D unresolved. The CDR3 extends over 14 amino acids. Germline V gene data show CDR1 as SEHNR and CDR2 as FQNEAQ (reference sequence). Between the trimmed V and J ends, which lost 5 bases and 0 bases, there was a span of 9 bases. CDR3 in amino acids: CASSPLPSTDTQYF. The CDR3 DNA is TGTGCCAGCAGCCCACTCCCTAGCACAGATACGCAGTATTTT.

The rearrangement joins TRBV3-1 (or the pseudogene TRBV3-2) to TRBJ1-4; 7 bases are a match to TRBD1. The ends lost 4 bases at V and 5 bases at J; junction bases unmatched: 10. The germline V gene encodes CDR1 LGHDT and CDR2 YNNKEL (reference sequence). The CDR3 sequence is 16 residues long. CDR3: CASSPTRTGGNEKLFF. CDR3 DNA: TGTGCCAGCAGCCCCACCCGGACAGGCGGAAATGAAAAACTGTTTTTT.

J is TRBJ2-7 and V is TRBV20-1, with 10 bases fitting TRBD2. Germline V gene data show CDR1 as DFQATT and CDR2 as SNEGSKA (reference sequence). The CDR3 length is 15 residues. With V trimmed by 3 bases and J by 0 bases, 5 bases remained unmatched. The CDR3 nucleotides read TGCAGTGCTAGTAGTAGCGGGAGGAACTCCTACGAGCAGTACTTC. Residues: CSASSSGRNSYEQYF.

The chain employs TRBV6-5 and TRBJ1-2; the D gene is possibly TRBD1 (5 bases). Trimming stripped 5 bases from V and 7 bases from J, with 14 bases between. This CDR3 comprises 13 residues. Germline values: CDR1 MNHEY, CDR2 SVGAGI. CDR3: CASSPGDAVGYTF. CDR3 nucleotide sequence: TGTGCCAGCAGTCCGGGGGACGCTGTTGGCTACACCTTC.

V is TRBV5-5 and J is TRBJ1-4, with TRBD1 matching over 7 bases. There are 18 residues in the CDR3. V shed 5 bases and J 0 bases; nucleotides not matched to a gene: 13. The germline CDR1 and CDR2 sequences are SGHKS and YYEKEE (reference sequence). CDR3 sequence: CASRTGTVRDATNEKLFF. For the CDR3, the DNA is TGTGCCAGCAGAACCGGGACAGTGAGAGATGCAACTAATGAAAAACTGTTTTTT.

Here the CDR3 reads CASFQTGISYGYTF. The CDR3 nucleotides read TGTGCCAGTTTTCAGACAGGGATAAGCTATGGCTACACCTTC. The gene calls are TRBV19 and TRBJ1-2; the match to TRBD1 covers 7 bases. The CDR3 length is 14 residues. Germline loops: CDR1 LNHDA, CDR2 SQIVND (reference sequence). With V trimmed by 8 bases and J by 4 bases, 10 bases remained unmatched.

V usage is TRBV27 and J usage is TRBJ2-1; D is ambiguous. Germline V gene lookup returns CDR1 MNHEY and CDR2 SMNVEV (reference sequence). With 5 bases removed from V and 8 bases from J, the gap between germline ends came to 7 bases. CDR3 length equals 11 residues. The CDR3 DNA follows: TGTGCCAGCAGTCCTAGGTATGAGCAGTTCTTC. Protein: CASSPRYEQFF.

The chain combines TRBV6-5 with TRBJ2-5; a weak D match, TRBD2 (5 bases). Germline assignment: CDR1 MNHEY and CDR2 SVGAGI. V was pared by 6 bases and J by 2 bases, with 10 bases between. The length of the CDR3 is 13 residues. CDR3 sequence: CASRRTLQETQYF. The CDR3 DNA sequence: TGTGCCAGCAGACGGACTTTACAAGAGACCCAGTACTTC.

The chain's CDR3 is CAISPPAGGNTGELFF. Written as DNA, the CDR3 is TGTGCCATCAGCCCCCCAGCGGGAGGGAACACCGGGGAGCTGTTTTTT. This rearrangement joins TRBV10-3 to TRBJ2-2; TRBD2 agrees at 9 bases. The germline CDR1 and CDR2 sequences are ENHRY and SYGVKD. This CDR3 has 16 residues. The V segment lost 6 bases and the J segment 1 base; nucleotides outside the gene matches: 6.

The V and J genes are TRBV7-9 and TRBJ2-5; 8 nucleotides align to TRBD1. This CDR3 has 14 residues. Germline V lookup: CDR1 SEHNR, CDR2 FQNEAQ (reference sequence). Trimming took 5 bases from V and 5 from J; bases not matched to a gene: 7. CDR3 nucleotides: TGTGCCAGCAGCACCAGACAGGGGACCGAGACCCAGTACTTC. As protein: CASSTRQGTETQYF.

For the CDR3, the DNA is TGTGCCAGTAGTCCTCCGGGACTAGCGGGAGGAGGCGCCGGGGAGCTGTTTTTT. Its translation is CASSPPGLAGGGAGELFF. The chain links TRBV19 to TRBJ2-2, with 15 bases aligning to TRBD2. Germline V gives CDR1 LNHDA, CDR2 SQIVND (reference sequence). J lost 6 bases, V lost 5 bases, and 10 bases had no gene match. The CDR3 has 18 residues.